Listed here are 8 T cell receptor beta chains from one sample, sequenced in a study of Ad26.COV2.S vaccination and SARS-CoV-2 variants. Treatment reported: 15 to 20 received Ad26.COV2.S at low or high dose, single or two shots; roughly five received placebo; per-sample allocation not given. Collection of samples fell on day 63 after the first vaccine or placebo injection. The protocol was immunoSEQ multiplex PCR, while the TCRdb copy is restricted to in-frame clones and leaves out a portion. The sample holds hundreds of thousands of clones, roughly 91% seen once. The sample here was peripheral blood, taken in a trial of Ad26.COV2.S vaccine versus placebo. These receptors came from a person aged 18 to 59 who received the Ad26.COV2.S COVID-19 vaccine or a placebo.

J is TRBJ2-7 and V is TRBV9; 9 bases map to TRBD1. Germline CDR1 reads SGDLS; CDR2 reads YYNGEE. Trimming took 4 bases from V and 2 from J; bases not matched to a gene: 10. CDR3 length: 16 residues. CDR3 coding DNA: TGTGCCAGCAGCCCCAAGGGACAGGGAGGGACCTACGAGCAGTACTTC. This gives the protein CASSPKGQGGTYEQYF. The full variable domain, completed using reference TRBV9 and TRBJ2-7, is DSGVTQTPKHLITATGQRVTLRCSPRSGDLSVYWYQQSLDQGLQFLIQYYNGEERAKGNILERFSAQQFPDLHSELNLSSLELGDSALYFCASSPKGQGGTYEQYFGPGTRLTVT.

The chain couples TRBV6-6 to TRBJ2-3, with 9 bases identical to TRBD2. Germline loops: CDR1 MNHNY, CDR2 SVGAGI (reference sequence). The V segment lost 7 bases and the J segment 4 bases; nucleotides outside the gene matches: 12. The CDR3 length is 16 residues. The CDR3 is CASIFSGGGAADTQYF. CDR3 DNA: TGTGCCAGCATCTTTTCGGGCGGGGGGGCAGCAGATACGCAGTATTTT.

The V gene is TRBV4-1, the J gene TRBJ1-2; no firm D call. The CDR3 has 14 residues. The V end was cut by 0 bases, the J end by 2 bases, with 7 bases between. Germline values: CDR1 MGHRA, CDR2 YSYEKL. CDR3 in amino acids: CASSQEKVNYGYTF. CDR3 coding DNA: TGCGCCAGCAGCCAAGAAAAGGTGAACTATGGCTACACCTTC.

This sequence joins TRBV9 and TRBJ1-3; D remains ambiguous. CDR3 size: 14 residues. Trimming shortened V by 0 bases and J by 2 bases, and 6 bases separated the two germline ends. Germline assignment: CDR1 SGDLS and CDR2 YYNGEE. CDR3 coding DNA: TGTGCCAGCAGCGTAGCGGGGACTGGAAACACCATATATTTT. It encodes CASSVAGTGNTIYF.

This clone was detected only once. The chain combines TRBV7-9 with TRBJ2-3; D is ambiguous. The germline V gene has CDR1 SEHNR and CDR2 FQNEAQ (reference sequence). The V end lost 3 bases, the J end lost 4 bases, and 14 bases lay between the germline ends. The CDR3 is made up of 15 amino acids. CDR3 loop: CASSLALGFADTQYF. CDR3 nucleotide sequence: TGTGCCAGCAGCTTGGCCCTGGGATTCGCAGATACGCAGTATTTT.

The V call is TRBV4-1, the J call TRBJ1-5; D is uncertain. Trimming left V 0 bases short and J 1 base short, with 7 bases between. CDR1 and CDR2 (germline): MGHRA, YSYEKL. The CDR3 is 15 amino acids. The CDR3 nucleotides read TGCGCCAGCAGCCAAGATTATAGAAGCAATCAGCCCCAGCATTTT. It yields the protein CASSQDYRSNQPQHF.

The chain links TRBV7-9 to TRBJ2-3, with 11 bases aligning to TRBD1. Germline V lookup: CDR1 SEHNR, CDR2 FQNEAQ (reference sequence). V lost 5 bases, J lost 4 bases, and 8 bases stayed unmatched. The CDR3 spans 16 residues. The CDR3 sequence: CASSPGQGARADTQYF. CDR3 sequence (DNA): TGTGCCAGCAGCCCAGGACAGGGGGCGCGGGCAGATACGCAGTATTTT.

The chain recombines TRBV7-2 with TRBJ2-7; maybe TRBD2 (7 bases). Looked up from germline, CDR1 is SGHTA and CDR2 is FQGNSA. The CDR3 covers 16 residues. V was clipped by 1 base and J by 6 bases, with 19 bases between them. DNA for the CDR3: TGTGCCAGCAGCTTAGAATGGTCGAGGGGGGGGATCGAGCAGTACTTC. It yields the protein CASSLEWSRGGIEQYF.